This TCR beta chain was captured in a study of CD8+ T cells in alopecia areata. Treatment in this sample: oral pan-JAK inhibitor, 5-10 mg twice daily. Obtained from alopecia areata patients were lesional scalp punch biopsies along with peripheral blood. This CDR3 has 13 residues. V was clipped by 7 bases and J by 9 bases; unmatched bases: 5. Germline CDR1 and CDR2: MNHEY and SVGAGI. RNA extraction and reverse transcription yielded cDNA as sequencing template. Measured with immunoSEQ multiplex PCR; TCRdb has only the in-frame clones, and not every one. The table shows 130,000 to 150,000 clones, with 75% to 85% occurring only once. To note about this clone: The antigen is not known.

Study outcomes and limitations: Persistence during tofacitinib was seen for many expanded lesional clones in scalp and blood. Association of baseline CD8+ expansion with response is uncertain owing to one nonresponder.

The source of this sequence is a human donor with alopecia areata. This sequence joins TRBV6-5 and TRBJ1-6; 8 bases are a match to TRBD1. Sequencing was performed on CD8+ T cells sorted from blood, taken at week 4, from a patient treated with tofacitinib. In nucleotides, the CDR3 is TGTGCCAGCAAGGCCGACAGGGGTTCACCCCTCCACTTT. The encoded protein is CASKADRGSPLHF.